These 14 T cell receptor beta chains were all obtained from the same sample, sequenced in a study of blood T cell repertoires in COVID-19. Sequenced by immunoSEQ multiplex PCR; TCRdb stores in-frame clones only, minus some. Here the sample spans around 230,000 clones, 86% being singletons. The sequencing input was peripheral blood. The receptor set was obtained from a man in his fifties or sixties with COVID-19, enrolled during active disease.

V gene TRBV28 combines with J gene TRBJ1-1; weak D call: TRBD1 (6 bases). This CDR3 contains 15 residues. Looked up from germline, CDR1 is MDHEN and CDR2 is SYDVKM. V was pared by 6 bases and J by 1 base, with 15 bases between. The CDR3 region is CASRITGTQNTEAFF. The CDR3 coding sequence is TGTGCCAGCAGGATAACCGGGACACAGAACACTGAAGCTTTCTTT.

This clone was found once. This chain connects TRBV12-5 to TRBJ2-7; weak D call: TRBD1 (6 bases). Trimming cost V 5 bases and J 2 bases, with 10 bases left between them. This CDR3 contains 13 residues. Germline CDR1 and CDR2: LGHNT and FRNRAP. CDR3 sequence reads: CASGRQVTYEQYF. The CDR3 DNA sequence: TGTGCTAGTGGTCGACAGGTGACCTACGAGCAGTACTTC.

This clone was detected only once. This chain joins TRBV11-2 and TRBJ1-6, with a possible D match to TRBD1 (6 bases). Trimming removed 4 bases from V and 14 bases from J, with 21 bases in between. The CDR3 is 15 amino acids. Germline CDR1 SGHAT, CDR2 FQNNGV. CDR3 amino acids: CASSSLTGQIGSLHF. The CDR3 region has the DNA TGTGCCAGCAGCTCCCTGACAGGCCAGATCGGGTCCCTCCACTTT.

The rearrangement links TRBV14 to TRBJ2-6, with 13 nucleotides matching TRBD2. In germline, CDR1 is SGHDN, CDR2 FVKESK. CDR3 size: 19 residues. V dropped 4 bases and J dropped 1; count of bases not matched to a gene: 7. CDR3 sequence (DNA): TGTGCCAGCAGCCGGGGACTACTAGCGGGAGGGTCTGGGGCCAACGTCCTGACTTTC. Residues: CASSRGLLAGGSGANVLTF. The full variable domain, in which reference TRBV14 and TRBJ2-6 provide the parts outside the CDR3, is EAGVTQFPSHSVIEKGQTVTLRCDPISGHDNLYWYRRVMGKEIKFLLHFVKESKQDESGMPNNRFLAERTGGTYSTLKVQPAELEDSGVYFCASSRGLLAGGSGANVLTFGAGSRLTVL.

This clone was found a few times. In DNA, the CDR3 is TGTGCCAGTAGTATAGACGGAGGACAGGGTTCTGGCTACACCTTC. It encodes CASSIDGGQGSGYTF. This chain connects TRBV19 to TRBJ1-2, with 8 positions matching TRBD1. The CDR3 is 15 residues long. V shed 0 bases and J 7 bases; nucleotides not matched to a gene: 7. Germline V gene data show CDR1 as LNHDA and CDR2 as SQIVND (reference sequence).

The chain is built from TRBV5-6 and TRBJ2-5; a possible D gene is TRBD2 (5 bases). Trimming shortened V by 0 bases and J by 7 bases, and 16 bases separated the two germline ends. The CDR3 length is 15 residues. Germline-derived CDR1 and CDR2 are SGHDT and YYEEEE. The CDR3 sequence is CASSLEGVRAVTQYF. CDR3 nucleotide sequence: TGTGCCAGCAGCTTGGAGGGAGTTCGAGCGGTGACCCAGTACTTC.

The rearrangement uses TRBV19 and TRBJ2-7; D is possibly TRBD1 (6 bases). The V end lost 6 bases, the J end lost 2 bases, and 14 bases lay between the germline ends. The CDR3 sequence is 14 residues long. CDR1 and CDR2 from the germline V gene are LNHDA and SQIVND (reference sequence). Written as DNA, the CDR3 is TGTGCCAGTAGAACGCAACAGGGACCCTACGAGCAGTACTTC. It encodes CASRTQQGPYEQYF.

This clone occurred once. This chain joins TRBV7-9 and TRBJ2-5; 10 nucleotides line up with TRBD1. V gave up 5 bases and J gave up 5 bases; unmatched junction bases: 11. The CDR3 loop spans 16 amino acids. The germline CDR1 and CDR2 sequences are SEHNR and FQNEAQ (reference sequence). The CDR3 nucleotides read TGTGCCAGCAGCGAGTCGACAGGGGGCGAACGGGAGACCCAGTACTTC. Encoded protein: CASSESTGGERETQYF.

The CDR3 protein is CASSPTSGGAGQFF. For the CDR3, the DNA is TGTGCCAGCAGTCCCACTAGCGGGGGGGCCGGGCAGTTCTTC. V usage is TRBV9 and J usage is TRBJ2-1, with 13 bases aligning to TRBD2. CDR3 length: 14 residues. The V segment lost 5 bases and the J segment 12 bases; nucleotides outside the gene matches: 8. The germline CDR1 and CDR2 sequences are SGDLS and YYNGEE.

The rearrangement uses TRBV7-2 and TRBJ1-5; 9 bases map to TRBD1. The CDR3 spans 17 residues. J lost 2 bases, V lost 1 base, and 6 bases had no gene match. Germline CDR1 is SGHTA and CDR2 is FQGNSA. Written as DNA, the CDR3 is TGTGCCAGCAGCTTAGTCGGGACAGGGATCGGCAATCAGCCCCAGCATTTT. Translated, it gives CASSLVGTGIGNQPQHF.

The genes are TRBV7-9 and TRBJ2-1, with 11 bases that match TRBD2. There are 14 residues in the CDR3. V shed 3 bases, J shed 7 bases, and the junction held 2 bases outside the gene matches. Germline assignment: CDR1 SEHNR and CDR2 FQNEAQ (reference sequence). The CDR3 DNA follows: TGTGCCAGCAGCTTCACTAGCGGGAGTAATGAGCAGTTCTTC. Encoded protein: CASSFTSGSNEQFF.

The table lists this clone with a few counts. This chain uses TRBV10-3 with TRBJ1-1; TRBD1 matches at 9 bases. The junction had 5 bases not matched to a gene; V was cut back by 6 bases and J by 3 bases. The CDR3 consists of 14 residues. Germline loops: CDR1 ENHRY, CDR2 SYGVKD. The CDR3 is CAISRDRDDTEAFF. The CDR3 DNA follows: TGTGCCATCAGCCGGGACAGGGATGACACTGAAGCTTTCTTT.

This clone has a single count. DNA of the CDR3: TGTGCCACCAGCAGAGACAGGGGATTTGGAGAGACCCAGTACTTC. Translation gives CATSRDRGFGETQYF. This chain links TRBV15 with TRBJ2-5; tentative D call: TRBD1 (6 bases). Trimming removed 0 bases at V and 4 bases at J, with 12 bases between. Germline V gives CDR1 LNHNV, CDR2 YYDKDF (reference sequence). This CDR3 is built from 15 residues.

The chain uses TRBV10-1 and TRBJ1-1, with 8 bases identical to TRBD1. Germline V CDR1 and CDR2: WNHNN, SYGVQD (reference sequence). V lost 3 bases and J lost 11; bases outside the gene matches: 8. This CDR3 region has 13 residues. The CDR3 protein is CASSDSRQGMAFF. The CDR3 region has the DNA TGCGCCAGCAGTGATTCCCGACAGGGGATGGCTTTCTTT.